This T cell receptor (beta chain) was found in a study of blood T cell repertoires in COVID-19. Study overall: Both acute and convalescent COVID-19 samples were obtained from the United States, Italy and Spain. From T cells, B-cell-depleted T cells, or PBMCs came the material, which was cDNA or gDNA.

In the original processing: Reference gene primer amplification yielded estimated nucleated cell counts. Here immunoSEQ multiplex PCR was the method, and the copy in TCRdb shows in-frame clones only, minus some. V and J calls and clone size are those listed in that table; D and trimming were worked out from the DNA. The table shows about 170,000 clones, with about four fifths occurring only once. Germline values: CDR1 SGHRS, CDR2 YFSETQ. The CDR3 runs 14 residues. V was trimmed by 4 bases and J by 1 base, leaving 11 bases between them. The sequenced sample was peripheral blood. This receptor was taken from a man aged 18 to 29 with active or convalescent COVID-19. V is TRBV5-1 and J is TRBJ1-2; TRBD1 is a possible D gene (5 bases). The CDR3, as DNA: TGCGCCAGCAGCCCTGACAGCCTTAACTATGGCTACACCTTC. Translating gives CASSPDSLNYGYTF.